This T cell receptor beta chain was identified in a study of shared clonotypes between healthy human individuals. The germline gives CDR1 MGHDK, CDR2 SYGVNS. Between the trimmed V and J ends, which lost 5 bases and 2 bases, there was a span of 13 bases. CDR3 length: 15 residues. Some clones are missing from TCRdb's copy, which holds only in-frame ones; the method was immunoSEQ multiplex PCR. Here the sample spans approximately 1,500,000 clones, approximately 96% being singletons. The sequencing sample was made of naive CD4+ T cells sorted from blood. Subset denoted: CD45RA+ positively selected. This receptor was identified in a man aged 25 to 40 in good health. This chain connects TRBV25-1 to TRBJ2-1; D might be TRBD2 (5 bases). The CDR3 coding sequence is TGTGCCAGCAGTCAGCCGCGGGTGGCCTACAATGAGCAGTTCTTC. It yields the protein CASSQPRVAYNEQFF.